These T cell receptor beta chains were read from a single sample in a study of low-dose radiotherapy and immunotherapy resistance in tumors. MiXCR was run by TCRdb on the reads, yielding one entry per CDR3 protein. The sample has some 82,000 distinct CDR3 sequences, 18% seen once. The material was PBMCs, obtained before treatment. All receptors derive from a male donor with prostate cancer. The CDR3 runs from the conserved cysteine through the conserved F or W. A D gene is named only where the DNA matches it firmly. Part of the rows lack a size; the others show once, few, many or a class for expanded clones.

TRBJ2-1 | TRBD2 | many | TRBV5-4 | CASSKREGAYNEQFF | TGTGCCAGCAGCAAGCGGGAGGGCGCCTACAATGAGCAGTTCTTC
TRBJ2-3 | TRBD2 | many | TRBV7-6 | CASSLGLAETDTQYF | TGTGCCAGCAGCTTAGGACTAGCAGAAACAGATACGCAGTATTTT
TRBJ2-3 | NA | many | TRBV4-1 | CASSQGQLTDTQYF | TGCGCCAGCAGCCAAGGACAGCTCACAGATACGCAGTATTTT
TRBJ2-3 | TRBD2 | NA | TRBV28 | CATQTSGRADTQYF | TGTGCCACCCAGACTAGCGGGAGGGCAGATACGCAGTATTTT
TRBJ2-5 | TRBD2 | many | TRBV7-7 | CASSLGLAGGQETQYF | TGTGCTAGCAGCCTTGGACTAGCGGGGGGTCAAGAGACCCAGTACTTC
TRBJ2-1 | NA | few | TRBV7-2 | CASSLVGRDFGHEQFF | TGTGCCAGCAGCTTAGTTGGCCGGGACTTCGGCCATGAGCAGTTCTTC
TRBJ1-6 | NA | many | TRBV28 | CASSLRSSYNSPLHF | TGTGCCAGCAGTTTAAGGAGCTCCTATAATTCACCCCTCCACTTT
TRBJ1-4 | NA | many | TRBV28 | CASSYRAINEKLFF | TGTGCCAGCAGCTACAGGGCCATTAATGAAAAACTGTTTTTT
TRBJ1-2 | TRBD1 | many | TRBV30 | CAWSGQGANYGYTF | TGTGCCTGGAGTGGACAGGGCGCTAACTATGGCTACACCTTC
TRBJ1-6 | TRBD1 | NA | TRBV14 | CASSHGQGYSPLHF | TGTGCCAGCAGCCATGGACAGGGGTATTCACCCCTCCACTTT
TRBJ2-3 | NA | many | TRBV28 | CASRPYGGAMADTQYF | TGTGCCAGCAGGCCCTATGGGGGCGCGATGGCAGATACGCAGTATTTT
TRBJ2-1 | TRBD2 | many | TRBV20-1 | CSAVPPQRGSNEQFF | TGCAGTGCTGTCCCCCCCCAGCGGGGGAGCAATGAGCAGTTCTTC
TRBJ2-3 | TRBD2 | NA | TRBV20-1 | CSASGAGGGADTQYF | TGCAGTGCTAGCGGCGCGGGGGGCGGCGCAGATACGCAGTATTTT
TRBJ2-5 | TRBD2 | many | TRBV6-5 | CASRSGRGQETQYF | TGTGCCAGCAGAAGCGGGAGGGGGCAAGAGACCCAGTACTTC
TRBJ2-1 | NA | many | TRBV29-1 | CSVEEGGGEQFF | TGCAGCGTTGAGGAGGGGGGCGGTGAGCAGTTCTTC
TRBJ2-1 | TRBD2 | few | TRBV12-5 | CASGLGLADYNEQFF | TGTGCTAGTGGTTTGGGACTAGCGGATTACAATGAGCAGTTCTTC
TRBJ2-5 | NA | many | TRBV15 | CATSRDLQETQYF | TGTGCCACCAGCAGAGATCTCCAAGAGACCCAGTACTTC
TRBJ2-5 | NA | many | TRBV9 | CASSVREETQYF | TGTGCCAGCAGCGTACGCGAAGAGACCCAGTACTTC
TRBJ1-5 | NA | many | TRBV27 | CASSLEIPGQGGRTQPQHF | TGTGCCAGCAGTTTAGAGATCCCGGGGCAGGGAGGTCGAACTCAGCCCCAGCATTTT
TRBJ2-2 | NA | NA | TRBV25-1 | CASRRGGTGELFF | TGTGCCAGCAGGAGGGGGGGCACCGGGGAGCTGTTTTTT
TRBJ1-1 | TRBD1 | NA | TRBV5-1 | CASSNTGGAPEAFF | TGCGCCAGCAGCAACACAGGGGGCGCCCCTGAAGCTTTCTTT
TRBJ2-1 | NA | many | TRBV27 | CASSWDSRERGEQFF | TGTGCCAGCAGTTGGGATTCGCGGGAGAGGGGGGAGCAGTTCTTC
TRBJ2-5 | NA | many | TRBV3-1 | CASSQSRTETQYF | TGTGCCAGCAGCCAGAGTCGCACGGAGACCCAGTACTTC
TRBJ1-1 | NA | many | TRBV3-1 | CASSQADGNTEAFF | TGTGCCAGCAGCCAAGCGGACGGGAACACTGAAGCTTTCTTT
TRBJ2-3 | TRBD2 | many | TRBV3-1 | CASSPRAGVVTDTQYF | TGTGCCAGCAGCCCCCGGGCGGGGGTCGTCACAGATACGCAGTATTTT
TRBJ2-5 | TRBD1 | few | TRBV5-1 | CASSIGQGQETQYF | TGCGCCAGCAGCATCGGACAGGGACAAGAGACCCAGTACTTC
TRBJ1-2 | NA | NA | TRBV6-1 | CASSELRVGYTF | TGTGCCAGCAGTGAATTAAGGGTCGGCTACACCTTC
TRBJ1-5 | NA | NA | TRBV5-1 | CASSLEDGQPQHF | TGCGCCAGCAGCTTGGAGGACGGTCAGCCCCAGCATTTT
TRBJ1-2 | NA | many | TRBV5-1 | CASTLEETTRHYGYTF | TGCGCCAGCACCCTGGAAGAGACCACGCGACACTATGGCTACACCTTC
TRBJ2-4 | NA | many | TRBV25-1 | CASTGPVDIQYF | TGTGCCAGCACCGGCCCGGTGGACATTCAGTACTTC
TRBJ2-7 | NA | NA | TRBV5-6 | CASSLRGTVDEEQYF | TGTGCCAGCAGCTTGCGGGGGACAGTGGATGAGGAGCAGTACTTC
TRBJ2-1 | NA | many | TRBV3-1 | CASNQAGLANEQFF | TGTGCCAGCAACCAGGCAGGGTTGGCCAATGAGCAGTTCTTC
TRBJ2-5 | NA | many | TRBV29-1 | CSVEGWGLPLGVQETQYF | TGCAGCGTTGAAGGGTGGGGACTCCCCTTGGGCGTCCAAGAGACCCAGTACTTC
TRBJ2-3 | TRBD2 | many | TRBV13 | CASSLHSGRGTDTQYF | TGTGCCAGCAGCTTACATAGCGGGAGGGGCACAGATACGCAGTATTTT
TRBJ1-5 | TRBD1 | many | TRBV7-9 | CASSSEQGADQPQHF | TGTGCCAGCAGTTCAGAACAGGGGGCTGATCAGCCCCAGCATTTT
TRBJ2-7 | TRBD2 | NA | TRBV25-1 | CASSAGWTSGSYEQYF | TGTGCCAGCAGTGCCGGGTGGACTAGCGGGAGCTACGAGCAGTACTTC
TRBJ2-5 | NA | many | TRBV9 | CASSVGPGMEETQYF | TGTGCCAGCAGCGTAGGACCCGGGATGGAAGAGACCCAGTACTTC
TRBJ1-5 | NA | many | TRBV6-2/TRBV6-3 | CASSSLRVGQPQHF | TGTGCCAGCAGTTCGTTGAGGGTCGGTCAGCCCCAGCATTTT
TRBJ2-1 | NA | medium-sized | TRBV28 | CASSLGSPYNEQFF | TGTGCCAGCAGTTTAGGGAGCCCCTACAATGAGCAGTTCTTC
TRBJ2-2 | NA | NA | TRBV6-1 | CASSAPGLVNTGELFFFFFF | NA
TRBJ2-1 | TRBD2 | many | TRBV5-6 | CASSHWGIAGGQYNEQFF | TGTGCCAGCAGCCACTGGGGGATAGCGGGAGGACAATACAATGAGCAGTTCTTC
TRBJ2-1 | NA | many | TRBV7-9 | CASSLVGYEQFF | TGTGCCAGCAGCTTAGTTGGATATGAGCAGTTCTTC
TRBJ2-5 | NA | many | TRBV28 | CASSLGGGYQETQYF | TGTGCCAGCAGTTTGGGGGGTGGGTACCAAGAGACCCAGTACTTC
TRBJ1-1 | NA | many | TRBV27 | CASSFEGRTEAFF | TGTGCCAGCAGTTTCGAGGGGAGGACTGAAGCTTTCTTT
TRBJ2-1 | TRBD2 | NA | TRBV7-2 | CASSGRPTSGGSYNEQFF | TGTGCCAGCAGCGGGCGACCGACTAGCGGGGGCTCCTACAATGAGCAGTTCTTC
TRBJ2-7 | NA | NA | TRBV7-2 | CASSDSDATYEQYF | TGTGCCAGCAGCGATTCGGATGCTACCTACGAGCAGTACTTC
TRBJ1-2 | NA | many | TRBV6-5 | CASSYSAQQGHYGYTF | TGTGCCAGCAGTTACTCGGCCCAACAGGGCCACTATGGCTACACCTTC
TRBJ1-2 | NA | many | TRBV20-1 | CSAREGRADGYTF | TGCAGTGCTAGAGAGGGCAGGGCGGACGGCTACACCTTC
TRBJ1-3 | NA | NA | TRBV5-1 | CASSLPGTGNTIYF | TGCGCCAGCAGCTTACCGGGGACTGGAAACACCATATATTTT
TRBJ2-2 | TRBD1 | many | TRBV18 | CASSPPAATGGYGELFF | TGTGCCAGCTCACCACCGGCCGCGACAGGGGGTTACGGGGAGCTGTTTTTT
TRBJ1-5 | TRBD1 | many | TRBV11-3 | CASSLGLRQGAILNQPQHF | TGTGCCAGCAGCTTAGGGTTGCGGCAGGGGGCGATCCTAAATCAGCCCCAGCATTTT
TRBJ2-2 | NA | many | TRBV9 | CASSWRKANTGELFF | TGTGCCAGCAGCTGGAGGAAAGCGAACACCGGGGAGCTGTTTTTT
TRBJ2-7 | NA | many | TRBV10-3 | CAVQRGGQDSYEQYF | TGTGCCGTACAAAGGGGGGGACAGGACTCCTACGAGCAGTACTTC